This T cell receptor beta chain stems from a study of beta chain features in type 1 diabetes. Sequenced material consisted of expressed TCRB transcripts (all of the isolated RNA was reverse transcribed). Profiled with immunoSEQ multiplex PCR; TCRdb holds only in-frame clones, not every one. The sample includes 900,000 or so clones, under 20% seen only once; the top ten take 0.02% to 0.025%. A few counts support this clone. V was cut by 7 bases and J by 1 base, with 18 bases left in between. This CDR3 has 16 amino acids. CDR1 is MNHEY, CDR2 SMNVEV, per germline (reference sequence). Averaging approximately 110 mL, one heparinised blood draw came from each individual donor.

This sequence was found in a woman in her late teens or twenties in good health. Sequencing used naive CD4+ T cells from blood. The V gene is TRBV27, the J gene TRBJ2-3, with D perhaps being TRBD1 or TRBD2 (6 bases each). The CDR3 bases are TGTGCCAGCAAAGTGGGGGGCGTCGGGGGCACAGATACGCAGTATTTT. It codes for CASKVGGVGGTDTQYF.